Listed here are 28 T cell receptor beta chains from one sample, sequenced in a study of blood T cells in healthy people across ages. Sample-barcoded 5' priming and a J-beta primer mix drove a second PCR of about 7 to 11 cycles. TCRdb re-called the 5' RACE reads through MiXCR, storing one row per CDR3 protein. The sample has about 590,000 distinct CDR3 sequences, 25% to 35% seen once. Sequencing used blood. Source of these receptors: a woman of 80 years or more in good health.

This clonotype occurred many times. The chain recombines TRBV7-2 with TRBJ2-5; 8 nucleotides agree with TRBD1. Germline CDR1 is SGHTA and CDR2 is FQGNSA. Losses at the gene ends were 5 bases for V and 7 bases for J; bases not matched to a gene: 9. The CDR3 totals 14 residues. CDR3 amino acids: CASSPKTGAGTQYF. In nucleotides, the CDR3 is TGTGCCAGCAGCCCAAAGACAGGGGCCGGGACCCAGTACTTC.

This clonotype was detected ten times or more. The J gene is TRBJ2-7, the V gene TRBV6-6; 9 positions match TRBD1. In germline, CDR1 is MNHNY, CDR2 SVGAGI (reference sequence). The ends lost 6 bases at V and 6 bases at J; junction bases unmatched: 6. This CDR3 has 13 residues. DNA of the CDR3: TGTGCCAGCAGAACAGGGGGCTCGTCCGAGCAGTACTTC. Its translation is CASRTGGSSEQYF.

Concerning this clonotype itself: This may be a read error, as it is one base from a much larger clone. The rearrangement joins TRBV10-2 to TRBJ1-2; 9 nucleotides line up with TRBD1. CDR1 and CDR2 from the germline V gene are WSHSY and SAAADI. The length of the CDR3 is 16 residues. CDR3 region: CANSETGTGYLGGYTF. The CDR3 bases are TGCGCCAACAGTGAGACCGGGACAGGGTATTTAGGTGGCTACACCTTC.

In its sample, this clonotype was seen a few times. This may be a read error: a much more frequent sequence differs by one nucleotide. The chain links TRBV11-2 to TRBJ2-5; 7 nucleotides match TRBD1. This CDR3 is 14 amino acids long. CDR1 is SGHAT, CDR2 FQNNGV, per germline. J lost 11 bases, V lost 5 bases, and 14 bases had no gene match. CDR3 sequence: CASSGQVNWNEQYF. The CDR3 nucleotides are TGTGCCAGCAGCGGACAGGTCAACTGGAATGAGCAGTACTTC.

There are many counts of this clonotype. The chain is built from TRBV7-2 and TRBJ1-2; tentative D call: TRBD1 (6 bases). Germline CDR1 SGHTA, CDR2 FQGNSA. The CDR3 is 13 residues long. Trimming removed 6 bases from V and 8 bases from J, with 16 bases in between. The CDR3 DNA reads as TGTGCCAGCAGGGGTGGGGGCACCGAGGGCTACACCTTC. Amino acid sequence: CASRGGGTEGYTF.

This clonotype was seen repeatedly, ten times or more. CDR3 nucleotides: TGTGCCATCAGTGATACAGGTGGTAGCACAGATACGCAGTATTTT. This encodes CAISDTGGSTDTQYF. The chain uses TRBV10-3 and TRBJ2-3, with a possible D match to TRBD1 (5 bases). V was clipped by 3 bases and J by 0 bases, with 10 bases between them. This CDR3 is built from 15 residues. Germline V CDR1 and CDR2: ENHRY, SYGVKD.

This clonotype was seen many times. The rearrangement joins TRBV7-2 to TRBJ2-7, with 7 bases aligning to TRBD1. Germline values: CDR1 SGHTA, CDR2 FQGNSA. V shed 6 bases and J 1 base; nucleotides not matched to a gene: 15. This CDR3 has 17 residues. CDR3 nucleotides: TGTGCCAGCAGTCTTCTATCGGGACAGTTGGCTTCCTACGAGCAGTACTTC. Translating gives CASSLLSGQLASYEQYF.

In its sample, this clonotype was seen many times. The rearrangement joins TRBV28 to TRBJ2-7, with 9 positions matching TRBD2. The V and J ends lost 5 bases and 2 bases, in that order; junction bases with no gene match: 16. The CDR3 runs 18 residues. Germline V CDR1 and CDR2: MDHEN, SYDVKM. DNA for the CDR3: TGTGCCAGCAGTCCGAGAAGGGGGCGGGGGGGCGTCCCCTACGAGCAGTACTTC. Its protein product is CASSPRRGRGGVPYEQYF. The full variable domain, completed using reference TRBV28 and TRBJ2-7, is DVKVTQSSRYLVKRTGEKVFLECVQDMDHENMFWYRQDPGLGLRLIYFSYDVKMKEKGDIPEGYSVSREKKERFSLILESASTNQTSMYLCASSPRRGRGGVPYEQYFGPGTRLTVT.

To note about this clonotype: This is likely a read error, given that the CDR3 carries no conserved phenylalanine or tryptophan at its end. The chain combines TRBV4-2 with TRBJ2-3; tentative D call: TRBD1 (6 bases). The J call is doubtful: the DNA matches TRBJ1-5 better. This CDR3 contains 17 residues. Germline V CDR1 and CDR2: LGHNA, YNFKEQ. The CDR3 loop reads CASSQEGVGARTDTQHS. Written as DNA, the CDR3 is TGTGCCAGCAGCCAAGAAGGGGTGGGGGCCCGCACAGATACGCAGCATTCA.

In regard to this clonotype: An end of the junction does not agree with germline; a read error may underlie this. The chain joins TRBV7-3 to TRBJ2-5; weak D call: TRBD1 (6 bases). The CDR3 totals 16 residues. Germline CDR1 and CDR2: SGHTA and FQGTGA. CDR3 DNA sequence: TGTGCCGGCAGTCTTACCGGGACAATAATCCAAGAGACCCAGTACTTC. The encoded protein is CAGSLTGTIIQETQYF.

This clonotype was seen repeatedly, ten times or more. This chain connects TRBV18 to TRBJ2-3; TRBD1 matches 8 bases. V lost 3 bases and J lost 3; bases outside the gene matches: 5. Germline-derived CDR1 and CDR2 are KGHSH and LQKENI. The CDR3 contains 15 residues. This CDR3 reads CASSPGQAITDTQYF. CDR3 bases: TGTGCCAGCTCACCGGGACAGGCCATAACAGATACGCAGTATTTT. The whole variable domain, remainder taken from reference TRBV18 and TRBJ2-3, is NAGVMQNPRHLVRRRGQEARLRCSPMKGHSHVYWYRQLPEEGLKFMVYLQKENIIDESGMPKERFSAEFPKEGPSILRIQQVVRGDSAAYFCASSPGQAITDTQYFGPGTRLTVL.

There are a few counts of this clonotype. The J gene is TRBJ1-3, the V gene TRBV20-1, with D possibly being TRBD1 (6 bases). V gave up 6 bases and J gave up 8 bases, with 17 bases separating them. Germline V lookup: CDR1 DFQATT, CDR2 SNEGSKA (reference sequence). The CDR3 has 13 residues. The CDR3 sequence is CSASDMGADTIYF. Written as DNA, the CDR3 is TGCAGTGCCTCCGACATGGGGGCGGACACCATATATTTT.

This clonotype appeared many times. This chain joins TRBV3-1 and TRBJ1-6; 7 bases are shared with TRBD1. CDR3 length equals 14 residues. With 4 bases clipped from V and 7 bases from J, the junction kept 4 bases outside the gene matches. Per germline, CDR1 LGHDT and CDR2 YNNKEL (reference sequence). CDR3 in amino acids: CASSRQGVNSPLHF. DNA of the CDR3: TGTGCCAGCAGCCGCCAGGGGGTGAATTCACCCCTCCACTTT.

This chain's CDR3 is CASSPLGGRGDEQYF. In DNA form, the CDR3 reads TGTGCCAGCAGCCCGCTGGGGGGGCGTGGCGACGAGCAGTACTTC. The chain carries TRBV7-3 and TRBJ2-7, with D tentatively TRBD2 (7 bases). The CDR3 totals 15 residues. The germline V and J ends were trimmed by 5 bases and 5 bases, with 19 bases remaining between them. Germline V gives CDR1 SGHTA, CDR2 FQGTGA.

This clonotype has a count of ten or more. CDR3 residues: CASSRTPGTAYEQYF. For the CDR3, the DNA is TGCGCCAGCAGTCGAACCCCCGGGACAGCCTACGAGCAGTACTTC. The V call is TRBV5-1, the J call TRBJ2-7; 7 nucleotides match TRBD1. From germline, CDR1 is SGHRS and CDR2 YFSETQ. V dropped 5 bases and J dropped 2; count of bases not matched to a gene: 10. The CDR3 covers 15 residues.

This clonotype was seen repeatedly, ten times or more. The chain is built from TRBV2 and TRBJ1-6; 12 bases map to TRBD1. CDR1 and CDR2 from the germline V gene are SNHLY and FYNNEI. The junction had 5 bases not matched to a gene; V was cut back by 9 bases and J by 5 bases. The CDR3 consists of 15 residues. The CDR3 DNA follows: TGTGCCAGTGGGGACAGGGGGCGAAATAATTCACCCCTCCACTTT. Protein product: CASGDRGRNNSPLHF. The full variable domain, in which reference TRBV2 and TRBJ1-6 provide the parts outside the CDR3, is EPEVTQTPSHQVTQMGQEVILRCVPISNHLYFYWYRQILGQKVEFLVSFYNNEISEKSEIFDDQFSVERPDGSNFTLKIRSTKLEDSAMYFCASGDRGRNNSPLHFGNGTRLTVT.

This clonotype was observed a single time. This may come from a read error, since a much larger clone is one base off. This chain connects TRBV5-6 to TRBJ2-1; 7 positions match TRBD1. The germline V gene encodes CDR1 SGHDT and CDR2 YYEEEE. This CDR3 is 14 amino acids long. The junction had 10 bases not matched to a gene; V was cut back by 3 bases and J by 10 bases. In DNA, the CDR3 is TGTGCCAGCAGCTCCGGGACAGCGTCCTACGAGCAGTTCTTC. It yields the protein CASSSGTASYEQFF.

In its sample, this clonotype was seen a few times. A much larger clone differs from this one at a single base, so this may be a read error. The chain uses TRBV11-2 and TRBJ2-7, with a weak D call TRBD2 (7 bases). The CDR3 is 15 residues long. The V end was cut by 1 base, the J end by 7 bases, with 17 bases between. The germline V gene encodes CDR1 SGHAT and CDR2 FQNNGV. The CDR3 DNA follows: TGTGCCAGCAGCTTAGGGGCGGGGGCCGGTCGGGAGCAGTACTTC. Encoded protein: CASSLGAGAGREQYF.

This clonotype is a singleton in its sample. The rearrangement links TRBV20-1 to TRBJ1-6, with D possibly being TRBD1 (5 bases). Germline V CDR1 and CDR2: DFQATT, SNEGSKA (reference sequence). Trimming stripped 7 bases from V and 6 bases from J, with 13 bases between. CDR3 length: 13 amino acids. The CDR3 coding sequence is TGCAGTGTTCGACAGACGCCTAATTCACCCCTCCACTTT. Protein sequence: CSVRQTPNSPLHF.

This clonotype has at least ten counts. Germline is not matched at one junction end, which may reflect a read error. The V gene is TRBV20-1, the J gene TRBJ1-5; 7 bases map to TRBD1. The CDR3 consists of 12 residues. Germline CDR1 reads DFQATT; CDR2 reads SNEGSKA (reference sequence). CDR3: CSTRTGDQPQHF. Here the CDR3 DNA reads TGCAGTACTAGGACAGGTGATCAGCCCCAGCATTTT.

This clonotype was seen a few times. CDR3 DNA: TGTGCCTGGAGTGGGCGTGGGGGTTTTAGGCCCCAGCATTTT. As protein: CAWSGRGGFRPQHF. J is TRBJ1-5 and V is TRBV30; tentative D call: TRBD1 (5 bases). The germline V gene encodes CDR1 GTSNPN and CDR2 SVGIG (reference sequence). The CDR3 is 14 amino acids. Trimming cost V 1 base and J 9 bases, with 16 bases left between them.

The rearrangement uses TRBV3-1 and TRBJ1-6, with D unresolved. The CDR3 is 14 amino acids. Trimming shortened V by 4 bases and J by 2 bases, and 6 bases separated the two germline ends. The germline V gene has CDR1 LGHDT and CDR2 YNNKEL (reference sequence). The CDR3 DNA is TGTGCCAGCAGCCTAAGGACCTATAATTCACCCCTCCACTTT. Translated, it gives CASSLRTYNSPLHF.

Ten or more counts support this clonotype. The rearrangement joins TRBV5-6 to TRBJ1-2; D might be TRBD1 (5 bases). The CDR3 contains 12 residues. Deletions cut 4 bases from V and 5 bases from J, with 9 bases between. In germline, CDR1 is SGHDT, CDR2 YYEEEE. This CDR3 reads CASSRTSYGYTF. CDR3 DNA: TGTGCCAGCAGCCGGACATCGTATGGCTACACCTTC.

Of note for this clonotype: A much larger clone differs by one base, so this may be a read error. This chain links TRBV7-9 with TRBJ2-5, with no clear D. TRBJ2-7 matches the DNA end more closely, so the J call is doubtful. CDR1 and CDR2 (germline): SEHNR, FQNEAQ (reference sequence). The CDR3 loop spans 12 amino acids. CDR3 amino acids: CASSFSGPEQYF. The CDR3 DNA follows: TGTGCCAGCAGCTTTTCGGGTCCCGAGCAGTACTTC.

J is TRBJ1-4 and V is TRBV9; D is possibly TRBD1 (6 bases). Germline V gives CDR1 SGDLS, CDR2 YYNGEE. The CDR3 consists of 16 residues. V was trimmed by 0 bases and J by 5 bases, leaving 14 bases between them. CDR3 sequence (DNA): TGTGCCAGCAGCGTAGCCTTACAGGGACCCAATGAAAAACTGTTTTTT. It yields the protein CASSVALQGPNEKLFF.

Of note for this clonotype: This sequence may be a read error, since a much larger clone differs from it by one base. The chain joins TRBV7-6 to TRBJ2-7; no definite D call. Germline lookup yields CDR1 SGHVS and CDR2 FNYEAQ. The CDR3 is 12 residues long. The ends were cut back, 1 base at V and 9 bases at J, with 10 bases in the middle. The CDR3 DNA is TGTGCCAGCAGCTTAGACCGTCACGCGCAGTACTTC. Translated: CASSLDRHAQYF.

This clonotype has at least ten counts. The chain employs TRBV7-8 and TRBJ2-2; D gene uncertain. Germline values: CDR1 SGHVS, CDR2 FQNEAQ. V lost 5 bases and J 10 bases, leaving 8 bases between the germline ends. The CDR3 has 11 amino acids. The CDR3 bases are TGTGCCAGCAGCCCCCGAAAGGAGCTGTTTTTT. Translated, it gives CASSPRKELFF.

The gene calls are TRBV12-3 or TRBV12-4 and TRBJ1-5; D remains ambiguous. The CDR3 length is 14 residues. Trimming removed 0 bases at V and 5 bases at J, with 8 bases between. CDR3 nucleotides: TGTGCCAGCAGTTTAGCCCGGCCGGATCAGCCCCAGCATTTT. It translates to CASSLARPDQPQHF.